A selection of T cell receptor beta chains follows, all from one sample in a study of T cell responses to AZD1222 COVID-19 vaccine. Sequencing used immunoSEQ multiplex PCR; TCRdb keeps in-frame clones, though not all of them. The sample yields roughly 87,000 clones, roughly 90% seen once. The sample here was peripheral blood, taken 28 days after the second AZD1222 dose. These receptors originate from an adult who received the AZD1222 COVID-19 vaccine. CDR3s include the opening cysteine and the closing phenylalanine or tryptophan. D genes are given only for firm matches. Clone sizes are given selectively: once, few, many, or a class where the clone is expanded.

J	length	D	size	V	DNA	CDR3
TRBJ1-4	12	-	-	TRBV7-2	TGTGCCAGCAGCTTTGGTAATGAAAAACTGTTTTTT	CASSFGNEKLFF
TRBJ2-2	15	-	-	TRBV7-7	TGTGCCAGCAGCAGCTCCGGGACAAACACCGGGGAGCTGTTTTTT	CASSSSGTNTGELFF
TRBJ2-5	14	TRBD1	once	TRBV6-5	TGTGCCAGCAGACGACAGGGATGGCAAGAGACCCAGTACTTC	CASRRQGWQETQYF
TRBJ2-5	13	-	-	TRBV2	TGTGCCAGCAGTCGGGCCCCTGGGGAGACCCAGTACTTC	CASSRAPGETQYF
TRBJ1-4	14	-	-	TRBV4-2	TGTGCCAGTCATACAGGGCTCGTTGGGGAAAAACTGTTTTTT	CASHTGLVGEKLFF
TRBJ1-3	15	-	-	TRBV6-5	TGTGCCAGCACCCTCGGAGCAAACTCTGGAAACACCATATATTTT	CASTLGANSGNTIYF
TRBJ1-5	15	-	-	TRBV22-1	TGTCCTGGGAGCGTGCATCAGGGGGCGCAACAGCCCCAGCATTTT	CPGSVHQGAQQPQHF
TRBJ2-1	15	-	-	TRBV2	TGTGCCAGCAGGTTCGGATCGAGCTCCTACAATGAGCAGTTCTTC	CASRFGSSSYNEQFF
TRBJ1-2	12	-	-	TRBV6-5	TGTGCCAGCAGTTACCGGCTCGGTGGCTACACCTTC	CASSYRLGGYTF
TRBJ1-4	15	TRBD1	-	TRBV30	TGTGCCTGGAGTACCGGGGACAGGACATATGAAAAACTGTTTTTT	CAWSTGDRTYEKLFF